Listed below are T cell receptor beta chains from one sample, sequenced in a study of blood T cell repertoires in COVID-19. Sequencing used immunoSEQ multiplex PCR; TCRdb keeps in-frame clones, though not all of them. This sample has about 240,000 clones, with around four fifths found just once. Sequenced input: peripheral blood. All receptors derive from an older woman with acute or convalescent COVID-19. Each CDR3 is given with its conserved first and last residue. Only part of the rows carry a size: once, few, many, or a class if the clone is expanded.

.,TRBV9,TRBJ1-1,CASSVGAVNTEAFF
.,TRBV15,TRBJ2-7,CATSPPRRTGIHEQYF
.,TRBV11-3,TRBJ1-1,CASSSSQGSAFF
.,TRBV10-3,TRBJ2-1,CATAGLAGASSYNEQFF
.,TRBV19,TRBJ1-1,CASQSQGIMNTEAFF
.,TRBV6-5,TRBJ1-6,CASKTGTGFNSPLHF
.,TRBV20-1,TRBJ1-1,CSASELRGGTEAFF
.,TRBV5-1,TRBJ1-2,CASSRDRGNYGYTF
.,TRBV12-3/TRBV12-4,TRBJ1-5,CAQGDGPNQPQHF
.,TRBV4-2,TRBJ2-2,CASSQLPSGVDANTGELFF
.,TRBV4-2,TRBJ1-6,CASSQDPLPNSPLHF
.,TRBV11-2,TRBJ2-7,CASSPGPIYEQYF
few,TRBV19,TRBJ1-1,CASSIGVGLNTEAFF
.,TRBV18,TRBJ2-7,CASSPRQGHEQYF
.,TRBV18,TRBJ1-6,CASSQNRVVNSPLHF
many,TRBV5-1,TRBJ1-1,CASSLRGRNAFF
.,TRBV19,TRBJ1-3,CASSLGPGLTEGNTIYF
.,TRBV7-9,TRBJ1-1,CASSPGGLMGNTEAFF
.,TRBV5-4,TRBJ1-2,CASSNSGTGGGYGYTF
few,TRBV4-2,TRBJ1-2,CASSQASRTNYGYTF
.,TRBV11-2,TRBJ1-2,CASSLERGRVGSRADYGYTF
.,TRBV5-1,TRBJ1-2,CASSLETGNYGYTF
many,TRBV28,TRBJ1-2,CASSLRPETVYGYTF
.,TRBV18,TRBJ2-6,CASSVVPISTGANVLTF
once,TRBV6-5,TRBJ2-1,CASTLGGGRQNEQFF
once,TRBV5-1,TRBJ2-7,CASSLLQGLIEQYF
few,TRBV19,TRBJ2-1,CASSAGTSVREQFF
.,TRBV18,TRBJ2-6,CASSRTDSYSSGANVLTF
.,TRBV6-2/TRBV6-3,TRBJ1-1,CASSYSAGQGNTEAFF
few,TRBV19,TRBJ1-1,CASSGTGVPEAFF
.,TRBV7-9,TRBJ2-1,CASSPPGTGPYNEQFF
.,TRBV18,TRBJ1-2,CASSAGDYGYTF
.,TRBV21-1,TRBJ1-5,CASSKRSDRGENQPQHF
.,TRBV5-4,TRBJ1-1,CASSPGGQYTEAFF
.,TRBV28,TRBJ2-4,CASSSPAQGAGNIQYF
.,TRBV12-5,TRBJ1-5,CASAWGGSNQPQHF
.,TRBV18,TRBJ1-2,CASSPGTESMSNYGYTF
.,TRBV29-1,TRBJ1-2,CSADRVEMEVGYGYTF
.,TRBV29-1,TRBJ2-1,CSGELGGSYNEQFF
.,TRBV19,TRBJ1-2,CASSMKGRNIFGYTF
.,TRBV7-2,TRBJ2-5,CASSLGAGGETQYF
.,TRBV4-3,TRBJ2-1,CASSHGSGWTYNEQFF